Presented here are 25 T cell receptor beta chains from one specimen sequenced in a study of Graves' ophthalmopathy and Graves' hyperthyroidism. Amplification targeted the TCR beta CDR3 regions, with RNA transcripts as the source material. First-round RT-PCR employed HTBI primers, with a second-round multiplex PCR after it. TCRdb passed the multiplex PCR reads through MiXCR, listing each CDR3 protein once. Of about 150,000 distinct CDR3 sequences in the sample, more than 30% are singletons; the top ten hold about 5.8%. The sample was peripheral blood. The receptors originated from a woman in her forties with Graves' ophthalmopathy.

At least ten counts were recorded for this clonotype. This chain uses TRBV30 with TRBJ1-1; D might be TRBD1 (5 bases). CDR1 is GTSNPN, CDR2 SVGIG, per germline (reference sequence). The CDR3 totals 14 residues. The ends were cut back, 3 bases at V and 3 bases at J, with 14 bases in the middle. The CDR3 protein is CAWRVRTLDTEAFF. Here the CDR3 DNA reads TGTGCCTGGAGAGTTCGGACACTTGACACTGAAGCTTTCTTT.

This clonotype was seen repeatedly, ten times or more. The V gene is TRBV7-9, the J gene TRBJ1-5, with D maybe TRBD1 (5 bases). This CDR3 has 13 residues. Germline V lookup: CDR1 SEHNR, CDR2 FQNEAQ (reference sequence). Trimming removed 8 bases from V and 3 bases from J, with 11 bases in between. CDR3 sequence reads: CASDGGLNQPQHF. The CDR3 nucleotides read TGTGCCAGCGACGGGGGACTCAATCAGCCCCAGCATTTT.

Many counts were recorded for this clonotype. The chain uses TRBV7-2 and TRBJ2-5, with TRBD1 identical over 12 bases. The V and J ends lost 5 bases and 5 bases, in that order; junction bases with no gene match: 3. The V gene's germline CDR1 is SGHTA and CDR2 FQGNSA. The CDR3 has 14 residues. Here the CDR3 DNA reads TGTGCCAGCAGCGGGGACAGGGGGCACGAGACCCAGTACTTC. It encodes CASSGDRGHETQYF.

The table lists this clonotype with many counts. The chain couples TRBV28 to TRBJ1-1, with D maybe TRBD1 (6 bases). From germline, CDR1 is MDHEN and CDR2 SYDVKM. The CDR3 is 17 amino acids. V was shortened by 4 bases and J by 2 bases, with 20 bases between the two germline ends. CDR3 amino acids: CASSYKLRGSENTEAFF. CDR3 sequence (DNA): TGTGCCAGCAGTTATAAATTAAGGGGGTCAGAAAACACTGAAGCTTTCTTT.

The CDR3 region has the DNA TGTGCCAGCAGCTTAGAGGGGAACAGTCGGGTAGCTGGCTACACCTTC. Protein sequence: CASSLEGNSRVAGYTF. V usage is TRBV11-2 and J usage is TRBJ1-2; D gene unclear. This CDR3 contains 16 residues. The ends were cut back, 0 bases at V and 7 bases at J, with 18 bases in the middle. Germline CDR1 reads SGHAT; CDR2 reads FQNNGV.

The chain uses TRBV15 and TRBJ2-4; D remains unclear. V lost 3 bases to trimming and J lost 9 bases, with 6 bases between them. This CDR3 comprises 11 residues. Per the germline V gene, CDR1 is LNHNV and CDR2 is YYDKDF (reference sequence). The CDR3 spells CATSRVIIQYF. CDR3 bases: TGTGCCACCAGCAGGGTCATCATTCAGTACTTC.

This clonotype was picked up many times. V and J are TRBV6-4 and TRBJ2-5, with 11 positions matching TRBD2. The CDR3 has 18 residues. The germline CDR1 and CDR2 sequences are MRHNA and SNTAGT. With 6 bases clipped from V and 3 bases from J, the junction kept 15 bases outside the gene matches. The CDR3: CASSPSYSGGAAKETQYF. CDR3 coding DNA: TGTGCCAGCAGCCCTTCGTATAGCGGGGGGGCGGCCAAAGAGACCCAGTACTTC.

This chain joins TRBV6-1 and TRBJ1-5; D gene unclear. The length of the CDR3 is 14 residues. V lost 6 bases, J lost 4 bases, and 13 bases lay in between. The germline gives CDR1 MNHNS, CDR2 SASEGT. The CDR3, as DNA: TGTGCCAGCAGACCAGGACGAAGGAATCAGCCCCAGCATTTT. It encodes CASRPGRRNQPQHF.

This clonotype appeared many times. The chain couples TRBV6-5 to TRBJ1-5; D is ambiguous. The CDR3 totals 19 residues. CDR1 MNHEY and CDR2 SVGAGI come from the germline V gene. V lost 7 bases, J lost 3 bases, and 28 bases lay in between. The CDR3 here is CASIRPTRQQRLVNQPQHF. CDR3 DNA: TGTGCCAGCATCCGCCCCACCCGGCAACAACGGCTAGTCAATCAGCCCCAGCATTTT.

The rearrangement uses TRBV12-3 or TRBV12-4 and TRBJ1-6, with 10 bases that match TRBD1. V shed 7 bases, J shed 6 bases, and the junction held 3 bases outside the gene matches. The CDR3 covers 14 residues. The CDR3 region has the DNA TGTGCCAGCACCCGGACAGGGGGTAATTCACCCCTCCACTTT. Translating it yields CASTRTGGNSPLHF.

This clonotype was counted only a few times. Here the CDR3 DNA reads TGTGCCAGCAGCCCCCGTGATCCGGGCCTCGCTGAAGCTTTCTTT. Its translation is CASSPRDPGLAEAFF. The chain has TRBV7-2 and TRBJ1-1; D unclear. Per the germline V gene, CDR1 is SGHTA and CDR2 is FQGNSA. CDR3 length: 15 residues. V shed 5 bases and J shed 6 bases, with 19 bases lying between them.

This clonotype was observed at least ten times. The chain links TRBV6-2 or TRBV6-3 to TRBJ2-2; D might be TRBD2 (7 bases). This CDR3 spans 18 amino acids. The V gene's germline CDR1 is MNHEY and CDR2 SVGEGT. V was cut by 3 bases and J by 5 bases, with 22 bases left in between. The CDR3 loop reads CASSYNQWGLAETGELFF. The CDR3 DNA is TGTGCCAGCAGTTATAATCAGTGGGGGCTAGCGGAAACCGGGGAGCTGTTTTTT.

This chain connects TRBV6-4 to TRBJ1-1, with D hard to call. V lost 2 bases and J 4 bases, leaving 8 bases between the germline ends. This CDR3 region has 13 residues. Per the germline V gene, CDR1 is MRHNA and CDR2 is SNTAGT. The CDR3 DNA reads TGTGCCAGCAGTGACGAGGGATCCACTGAAGCTTTCTTT. This sequence encodes CASSDEGSTEAFF.

The table lists this clonotype with many counts. The chain is built from TRBV2 and TRBJ2-3, with a weak D call TRBD2 (5 bases). The CDR3 sequence is 13 residues long. Deletions cut 4 bases from V and 6 bases from J, with 11 bases between. CDR1 is SNHLY, CDR2 FYNNEI, per germline. The CDR3 DNA sequence: TGTGCCAGCAGTGGGAGGTGGTCGGATACGCAGTATTTT. Translated: CASSGRWSDTQYF.

The sample holds many counts of this clonotype. Possible read error: a much larger clone is one base away. The chain combines TRBV12-3 or TRBV12-4 with TRBJ2-7; 8 positions agree with TRBD1. The CDR3 contains 14 residues. With 7 bases clipped from V and 3 bases from J, the junction kept 8 bases outside the gene matches. The CDR3 region has the DNA TGTGCCAGCACCAAGGCAGGGGGCAGCTACGAGCAGTACTTC. Translated, it gives CASTKAGGSYEQYF.

The chain employs TRBV24-1 and TRBJ2-7; 7 bases are shared with TRBD2. Germline trimming cut 4 bases from V and 7 bases from J; bases unmatched to any gene: 6. CDR1 KGHDR and CDR2 SFDVKD come from the germline V gene. The CDR3 contains 13 residues. DNA of the CDR3: TGTGCCACCAGTGAGCCGGGACTACGGGAGCAGTACTTC. Translating it yields CATSEPGLREQYF.

The chain combines TRBV12-3 or TRBV12-4 with TRBJ2-7, with D maybe TRBD1 (6 bases). Trimming cost V 0 bases and J 1 base, with 16 bases left between them. This CDR3 has 17 amino acids. CDR3 protein: CASSLALIGTKSYEQYF. The CDR3 DNA reads TGTGCCAGCAGTTTAGCGCTTATAGGGACAAAATCCTACGAGCAGTACTTC.

The V and J genes are TRBV28 and TRBJ2-7; unclear D gene. The CDR3 runs to 13 residues. Trimming pared 5 bases from V and 4 bases from J, leaving 12 bases between. The germline gives CDR1 MDHEN, CDR2 SYDVKM. The CDR3 protein is CASSTPPGYEQYF. The DNA for the CDR3 is TGTGCCAGCAGTACCCCCCCCGGTTACGAGCAGTACTTC.

This clonotype was detected many times. The chain carries TRBV19 and TRBJ1-3; 7 nucleotides align to TRBD1. The CDR3 contains 15 residues. J gave up 1 base and V 10 bases, and 10 bases lay outside the gene matches. Germline V lookup: CDR1 LNHDA, CDR2 SQIVND (reference sequence). CDR3 sequence reads: CATRDRMGSGNTIYF. In nucleotides, the CDR3 is TGTGCCACCCGGGACAGAATGGGATCTGGAAACACCATATATTTT.

The sample holds many counts of this clonotype. The J gene is TRBJ1-1, the V gene TRBV7-3; TRBD1 might be the D (5 bases). Germline CDR1 SGHTA, CDR2 FQGTGA. V was pared by 5 bases and J by 1 base, with 11 bases between. This CDR3 comprises 14 residues. CDR3 DNA: TGTGCCAGCAGCCCCCAGGGAGCGAACACTGAAGCTTTCTTT. Its protein is CASSPQGANTEAFF.

This clonotype has at least ten counts. V usage is TRBV12-3 or TRBV12-4 and J usage is TRBJ2-1, with 8 positions matching TRBD2. This CDR3 is built from 14 residues. Unmatched junction bases numbered 3, after V lost 1 base and J lost 7 bases. CDR3 in DNA: TGTGCCAGCAGTTTAGTTCCTAGCGGGAATGAGCAGTTCTTC. This gives the protein CASSLVPSGNEQFF.

Here the CDR3 reads CASSGVITGELFF. In DNA, the CDR3 is TGTGCCAGCAGCGGAGTTATCACCGGGGAGCTGTTTTTT. The chain carries TRBV7-2 and TRBJ2-2; unclear D gene. The germline gives CDR1 SGHTA, CDR2 FQGNSA. This CDR3 contains 13 residues. The germline V and J ends were trimmed by 5 bases and 4 bases, with 8 bases remaining between them.

V and J are TRBV6-5 and TRBJ1-5; tentatively, D is TRBD1 (5 bases). This CDR3 region has 14 residues. Looked up from germline, CDR1 is MNHEY and CDR2 is SVGAGI. Trimming pared 2 bases from V and 5 bases from J, leaving 10 bases between. The CDR3 nucleotides read TGTGCCAGCAGTTACCGGGGCCACCATCAGCCCCAGCATTTT. Translating it yields CASSYRGHHQPQHF.

This clonotype was seen ten or more times. The rearrangement links TRBV7-8 to TRBJ2-3; D gene ambiguous. This CDR3 contains 15 residues. The germline CDR1 and CDR2 sequences are SGHVS and FQNEAQ. Trimming cost V 4 bases and J 0 bases, with 11 bases left between them. In DNA form, the CDR3 reads TGTGCCAGCAGCTCGAGAAAATCTAGCACAGATACGCAGTATTTT. Its translation is CASSSRKSSTDTQYF.

The V gene is TRBV6-2 or TRBV6-3, the J gene TRBJ1-1, with D tentatively TRBD1 (5 bases). The CDR3 covers 14 residues. Trimming took off 7 bases at V and 0 bases at J, with 12 bases between the two ends. Germline loops: CDR1 MNHEY, CDR2 SVGEGT. CDR3 nucleotides: TGTGCCAGCACCCCCCCGACAGTGAACACTGAAGCTTTCTTT. Protein: CASTPPTVNTEAFF.